This entry concerns a single T cell receptor (beta chain). This record comes from a study of blood T cell repertoires in COVID-19. For the study at large: Sample material is recorded as cDNA or gDNA derived from T cells, B-cell-depleted T cells, or PBMCs.

Original processing methods: By means of reference gene primer amplification, nucleated cell counts were estimated. TCRdb's table, derived via immunoSEQ multiplex PCR, lists solely in-frame clones and lacks some. That table furnishes V, J and clone size, whereas the DNA furnished D and trimming. This sample has some 340,000 clones, with approximately 87% found just once. This study enrolled people aged 18 to 89 from around 26 US geographic areas. In Cohort 3, a recovered donor had either two negative PCRs, clearance, or symptom resolution. The germline V gene encodes CDR1 ENHRY and CDR2 SYGVKD. The CDR3 length is 18 residues. The V and J ends lost 10 bases and 4 bases, in that order; junction bases with no gene match: 15.

The sequence was obtained from a young woman who had recovered from COVID-19. Input material: PBMCs or T cells enriched from blood (not recorded which). The gene calls are TRBV10-3 and TRBJ2-3, with TRBD2 matching 15 bases. CDR3 coding DNA: TGTGCCAGTTCCGAGGGACTAGCGGGGGGTGGCCTACCAGATACGCAGTATTTT. This translates into CASSEGLAGGGLPDTQYF.